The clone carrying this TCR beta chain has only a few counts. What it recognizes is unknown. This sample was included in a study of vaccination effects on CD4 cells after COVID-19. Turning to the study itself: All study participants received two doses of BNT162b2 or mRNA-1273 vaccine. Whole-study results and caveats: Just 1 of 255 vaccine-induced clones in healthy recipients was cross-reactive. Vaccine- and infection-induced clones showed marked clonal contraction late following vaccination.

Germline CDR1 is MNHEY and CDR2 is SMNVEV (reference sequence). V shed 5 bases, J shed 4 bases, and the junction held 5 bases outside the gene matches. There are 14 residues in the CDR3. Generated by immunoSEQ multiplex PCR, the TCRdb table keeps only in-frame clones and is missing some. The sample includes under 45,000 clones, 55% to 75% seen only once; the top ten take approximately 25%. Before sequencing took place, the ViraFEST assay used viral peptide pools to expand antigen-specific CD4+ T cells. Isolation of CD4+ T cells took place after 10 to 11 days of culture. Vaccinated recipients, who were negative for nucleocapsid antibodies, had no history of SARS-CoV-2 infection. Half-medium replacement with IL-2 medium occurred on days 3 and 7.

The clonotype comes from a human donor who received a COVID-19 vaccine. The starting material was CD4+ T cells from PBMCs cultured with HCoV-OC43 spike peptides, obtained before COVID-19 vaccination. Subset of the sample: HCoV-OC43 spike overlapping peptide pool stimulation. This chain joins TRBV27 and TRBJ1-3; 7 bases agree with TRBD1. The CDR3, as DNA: TGTGCCAGCAGTCCCGGACAGGCCGGAAACACCATATATTTT. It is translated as CASSPGQAGNTIYF.